One and the same sample provided the 4 T cell receptor beta chains below, sequenced in a study of T cells after yellow fever vaccination. A single record per CDR3 protein comes from TCRdb applying MiXCR to the 5' RACE reads. The repertoire holds approximately 510,000 distinct CDR3 sequences, with about a fifth as singletons. Sequenced here: PBMCs, sampled 21 days after the first yellow fever vaccination. The receptor set was obtained from a man aged 18 to 29 who received the YFV17D yellow fever vaccine.

The V call is TRBV12-3 or TRBV12-4, the J call TRBJ1-6; unclear D gene. This CDR3 contains 13 residues. The V end lost 10 bases, the J end lost 4 bases, and 11 bases lay between the germline ends. CDR3 sequence: CATRETYNSPLHF. The CDR3 nucleotides read TGTGCCACCCGGGAAACTTATAATTCACCCCTCCACTTT.

The table lists this clonotype with a few counts. The chain has TRBV6-2 or TRBV6-3 and TRBJ1-1; no firm D call. Trimming removed 1 base at V and 4 bases at J, with 10 bases between. CDR1 is MNHEY and CDR2 is SVGEGT in the germline V gene. The CDR3 is 14 residues long. For the CDR3, the DNA is TGTGCCAGCAGTTACTTACTGGACCCCACTGAAGCTTTCTTT. It translates to CASSYLLDPTEAFF.

This clonotype was recorded a few times. The gene calls are TRBV14 and TRBJ2-5; TRBD1 might be the D (5 bases). The V end was cut by 1 base, the J end by 1 base, with 10 bases between. The CDR3 consists of 15 residues. Germline V gene lookup returns CDR1 SGHDN and CDR2 FVKESK. DNA of the CDR3: TGTGCCAGCAGCCAAGTGGGGCTGTCCCAAGAGACCCAGTACTTC. This translates into CASSQVGLSQETQYF. Full variable domain (remainder filled in from reference TRBV14 and TRBJ2-5): EAGVTQFPSHSVIEKGQTVTLRCDPISGHDNLYWYRRVMGKEIKFLLHFVKESKQDESGMPNNRFLAERTGGTYSTLKVQPAELEDSGVYFCASSQVGLSQETQYFGPGTRLLVL.

The chain uses TRBV20-1 and TRBJ1-5; tentatively, D is TRBD1 (6 bases). Germline V CDR1 and CDR2: DFQATT, SNEGSKA (reference sequence). Trimming removed 5 bases at V and 0 bases at J, with 14 bases between. CDR3 length: 15 amino acids. As DNA, the CDR3 is TGCAGTGCTGTCTTGGGGGCCCCTAGCAATCAGCCCCAGCATTTT. This sequence encodes CSAVLGAPSNQPQHF.